This T cell receptor (beta chain) was sequenced during a study of blood T cell repertoires in COVID-19. Study-wide background: Samples of COVID-19 (acute and convalescent) were obtained from the United States, Italy and Spain.

This clone appeared a few times. Assay used: immunoSEQ multiplex PCR; TCRdb lists only in-frame clones, some missing. The sample holds 200,000 to 250,000 clones, approximately 77% seen once. Sequencing was performed on peripheral blood. This TCR derives from a woman older than 75 with acute or convalescent COVID-19.

CDR3 nucleotide sequence: TGTGCCTGGAGTGTACAGGGGACGGGTGAAGCTTTCTTT. This gives the protein CAWSVQGTGEAFF. The chain links TRBV30 to TRBJ1-1; the match to TRBD1 covers 7 bases. Germline CDR1 GTSNPN, CDR2 SVGIG (reference sequence). The CDR3 runs to 13 residues. The V gene end was trimmed by 0 bases and the J gene end by 7 bases; junction bases not matched to a gene: 5.